This T cell receptor (beta chain) was observed in a study of T-cell reconstitution after alpha-beta-depleted transplantation in children. This clonotype was observed a single time. Its specificity is not known. As it was prepared, the TCRbeta library received unique molecular identifiers. TCRdb re-called the PCR reads through MiXCR, storing one row per CDR3 protein. This table has under 400,000 distinct CDR3 sequences, 20% to 30% appearing once. The CDR3 runs 16 residues. Trimming pared 1 base from V and 6 bases from J, leaving 16 bases between. Germline V gene data show CDR1 as SGHVS and CDR2 as FQNEAQ. Study results and limitations: T-cell counts and diversity at one year post-transplant came mainly from newly produced T cells. The high TCRbeta diversity at day 60 in some patients came from surviving recipient T cells and thymic progenitors.

This sequence originates from a male patient aged 10-17 years who had a stem cell transplant for acute lymphoblastic leukemia, so the T cells may come from the graft donor. The J gene is TRBJ2-1, the V gene TRBV7-8; D is perhaps TRBD1 or TRBD2 (6 bases each). Sequencing was performed on PBMCs, mostly from graft donor cells, taken 180 days after TCRalphabeta/CD19-depleted stem cell transplant. CDR3 bases: TGTGCCAGCAGCTTAGTGGGGGGCCTGTTGCGCAATGAGCAGTTCTTC. Protein: CASSLVGGLLRNEQFF. Full variable domain (rest looked up from reference TRBV7-8 and TRBJ2-1): GAGVSQSPRYKVAKRGQDVALRCDPISGHVSLFWYQQALGQGPEFLTYFQNEAQLDKSGLPSDRFFAERPEGSVSTLKIQRTQQEDSAVYLCASSLVGGLLRNEQFFGPGTRLTVL.